The 8 T cell receptor beta chains below come from one sample, sequenced in a study of identical twins. From the 5' RACE reads, TCRdb called clonotypes with MiXCR, one entry per CDR3 protein. The table lists approximately 210,000 distinct CDR3 sequences, approximately 9% of them singletons. Sequenced sample: memory (CD45RO+) T cells sorted from blood. These receptors all come from a young woman in good health.

V gene TRBV20-1 combines with J gene TRBJ1-1; D gene ambiguous. CDR1 is DFQATT, CDR2 SNEGSKA, per germline (reference sequence). The CDR3 totals 14 residues. Trimming removed 1 base at V and 0 bases at J, with 9 bases between. Here the CDR3 reads CSARGSQLNTEAFF. The DNA of the CDR3 is TGCAGTGCTAGAGGTTCTCAGCTGAACACTGAAGCTTTCTTT.

This clonotype was seen only a few times. The chain combines TRBV5-1 with TRBJ2-7; no clear D. The CDR3 spans 11 residues. Germline loops: CDR1 SGHRS, CDR2 YFSETQ. V lost 2 bases to trimming and J lost 7 bases, with 7 bases between them. The CDR3 DNA reads as TGCGCCAGCAGCTTTGGATGGGAGCAGTACTTC. Its protein is CASSFGWEQYF.

This clonotype was picked up a small number of times. The rearrangement links TRBV3-1 to TRBJ1-1; no firm D call. The germline CDR1 and CDR2 sequences are LGHDT and YNNKEL (reference sequence). Deletions cut 3 bases from V and 0 bases from J, with 14 bases between. The CDR3 is 16 amino acids. The CDR3 nucleotides read TGTGCCAGCAGCCATGGAGTTGGACGGATGAACACTGAAGCTTTCTTT. As protein: CASSHGVGRMNTEAFF.

A few counts support this clonotype. V and J are TRBV10-3 and TRBJ1-1, with D tentatively TRBD1 (6 bases). V shed 5 bases and J shed 3 bases, with 13 bases lying between them. CDR3 size: 14 residues. Per the germline V gene, CDR1 is ENHRY and CDR2 is SYGVKD. In nucleotides, the CDR3 is TGTGCCATCAGTCAACAGGGACGGGACACTGAAGCTTTCTTT. Its protein is CAISQQGRDTEAFF.

This chain uses TRBV12-3 or TRBV12-4 with TRBJ1-2; 8 bases agree with TRBD1. The CDR3 extends over 15 amino acids. V shed 6 bases, J shed 6 bases, and the junction held 12 bases outside the gene matches. The CDR3 sequence is CASRGRDRRRDGYTF. The CDR3 bases are TGTGCCAGCAGGGGCCGGGACAGGCGAAGGGATGGCTACACCTTC.

This clonotype was picked up a small number of times. A clone one base away is much larger, so this may be a read error. The V and J genes are TRBV6-1 and TRBJ2-3; D is undetermined. Trimming left V 8 bases short and J 0 bases short, with 18 bases between. This CDR3 has 16 amino acids. The germline CDR1 and CDR2 sequences are MNHNS and SASEGT. CDR3 coding DNA: TGTGCCAGCCCCAACCCGGCCGGACGAAGCACAGATACGCAGTATTTT. Protein: CASPNPAGRSTDTQYF.

V and J are TRBV20-1 and TRBJ2-7; no clear D. Trimming removed 5 bases from V and 1 base from J, with 6 bases in between. Germline loops: CDR1 DFQATT, CDR2 SNEGSKA (reference sequence). The length of the CDR3 is 11 residues. CDR3 sequence: CSAETSYEQYF. DNA for the CDR3: TGCAGTGCTGAGACTTCCTACGAGCAGTACTTC.

To note about this clonotype: With a much larger clone just one base away, this may be a read error. CDR3 DNA: TGTGCCAGCAGTTTCGGCAGCACCTACGAGCAGTACTTC. Amino acids: CASSFGSTYEQYF. This chain uses TRBV12-3 or TRBV12-4 with TRBJ2-7; D is uncertain. Trimming took 3 bases from V and 2 from J, leaving 8 bases between them. The CDR3 totals 13 residues.